This TCR beta chain was captured in a study of T cells in women clearing cervical HPV infection. The wider study: Case blood drawn at lesion detection; control blood after infection cleared.

V was trimmed by 6 bases and J by 5 bases, leaving 10 bases between them. The CDR3 length is 12 residues. Prevalent HPV16 infections were excluded; only incident single HPV16 infections included. HPV was found by MY09/MY11 PCR and dot-blot genotyping. The protocol was immunoSEQ multiplex PCR, while the TCRdb copy is restricted to in-frame clones and leaves out a portion. The sample table includes about 48,000 clones. Notes on this clone: The read ends 3 residues before the CDR3 terminus; that terminus is restored from the germline J gene.

Sequenced: blood buffy coat. V is TRBV12-3 or TRBV12-4 and J is TRBJ1-2; D unclear. This TCR was sampled from a woman aged 18 to 69 with a cervical HPV16 infection that either progressed to CIN3+ or cleared (not recorded which). The CDR3 protein is CASRFSMYGYTF. The part of the CDR3 DNA that was read is TGTGCCAGCAGGTTTTCTATGTATGGC.